This T cell receptor (beta chain) was recorded in a study of cytomegalovirus exposure and HLA in healthy donors. Study-wide results and caveats: The listing of roughly 160 TCR beta chains classed them as cytomegalovirus-associated. Per published reports, the classifier diagnosed cytomegalovirus status with high specificity and sensitivity. CMV antigen specificity was confirmed in vitro for a few CMV-associated chains.

This clone was seen just once. No antigen is known for it. Only in-frame clones appear in the TCRdb table, and some are missing; sequencing was by immunoSEQ multiplex PCR. The sample shows about 120,000 clones, approximately 91% of them seen only once. The donors formed part of the approximately 120-subject validation cohort, distinct from the roughly 630-subject first cohort. This CDR3 has 14 residues. J lost 2 bases, V lost 6 bases, and 6 bases had no gene match. Looked up from germline, CDR1 is KGHSH and CDR2 is LQKENI. The sequenced sample consisted of PBMCs. This chain uses TRBV18 with TRBJ1-1, with TRBD1 matching over 7 bases. This clonotype was obtained from a woman aged 18-29 years in good health and CMV-seronegative. The CDR3 here is CASSRTGQNTEAFF. In nucleotides, the CDR3 is TGTGCCAGCTCCAGGACAGGTCAAAACACTGAAGCTTTCTTT.